This record looks at one T cell receptor (beta chain) sequence and its context. Its antigen is as yet unknown. For the second PCR, which ran for about 7 to 11 cycles, a sample-barcoded 5' primer and a J-beta primer mix were used. One entry per CDR3 protein results from TCRdb running MiXCR on the 5' RACE reads. The sample has over a million distinct CDR3 sequences; 45% are singletons. The sample comes from a study of blood T cells in healthy people across ages. Turning to the study itself: About one barcoded beta molecule per two T cells was the capture yield of template switching. Study-level points and caveats: With donor CMV status unknown, expanded clonotype changes were possibly confounded.

Germline V gene data show CDR1 as MGHRA and CDR2 as YSYEKL. Trimming took 5 bases from V and 0 from J, leaving 14 bases between them. CDR3 length equals 16 residues. Sequenced: blood. The rearrangement uses TRBV4-1 and TRBJ2-1, with D possibly matching TRBD2 (5 bases). The TCR was taken from a woman in her fifties or sixties in good health. The CDR3 loop reads CASSEGLLSSYNEQFF. The DNA of the CDR3 is TGCGCCAGCAGCGAAGGACTTTTGAGCTCCTACAATGAGCAGTTCTTC.